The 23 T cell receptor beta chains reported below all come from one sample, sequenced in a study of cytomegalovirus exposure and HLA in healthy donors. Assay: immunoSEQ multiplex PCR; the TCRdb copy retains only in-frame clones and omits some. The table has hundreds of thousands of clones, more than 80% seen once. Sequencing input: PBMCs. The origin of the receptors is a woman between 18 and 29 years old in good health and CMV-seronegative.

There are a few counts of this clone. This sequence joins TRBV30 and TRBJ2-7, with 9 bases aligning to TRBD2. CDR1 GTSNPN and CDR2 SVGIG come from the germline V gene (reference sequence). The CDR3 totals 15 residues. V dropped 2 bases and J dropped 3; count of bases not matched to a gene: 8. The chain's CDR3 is CAWSIIAGVHYEQYF. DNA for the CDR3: TGTGCCTGGAGTATAATAGCGGGAGTACACTACGAGCAGTACTTC. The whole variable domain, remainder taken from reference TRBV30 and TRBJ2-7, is SQTIHQWPATLVQPVGSPLSLECTVEGTSNPNLYWYRQAAGRGLQLLFYSVGIGQISSEVPQNLSASRPQDRQFILSSKKLLLSDSGFYLCAWSIIAGVHYEQYFGPGTRLTVT.

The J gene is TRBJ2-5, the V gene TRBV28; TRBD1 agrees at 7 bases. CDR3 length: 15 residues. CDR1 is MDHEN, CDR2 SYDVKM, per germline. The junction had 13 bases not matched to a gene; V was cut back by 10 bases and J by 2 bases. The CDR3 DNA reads TGTGCCACCAATCCCCTAAGACAGGGACAAGAGACCCAGTACTTC. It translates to CATNPLRQGQETQYF.

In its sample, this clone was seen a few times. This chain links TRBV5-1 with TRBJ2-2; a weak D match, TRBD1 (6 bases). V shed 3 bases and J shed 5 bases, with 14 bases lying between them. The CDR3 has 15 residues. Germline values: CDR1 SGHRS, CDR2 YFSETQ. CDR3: CASSSGIQGTGELFF. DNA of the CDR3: TGCGCCAGCAGCTCCGGAATCCAGGGGACCGGGGAGCTGTTTTTT.

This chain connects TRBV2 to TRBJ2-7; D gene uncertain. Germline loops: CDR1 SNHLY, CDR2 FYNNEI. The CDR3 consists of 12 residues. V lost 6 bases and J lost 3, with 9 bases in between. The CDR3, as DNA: TGTGCCAGCAGGTCCGAGCACTACGAGCAGTACTTC. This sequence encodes CASRSEHYEQYF.

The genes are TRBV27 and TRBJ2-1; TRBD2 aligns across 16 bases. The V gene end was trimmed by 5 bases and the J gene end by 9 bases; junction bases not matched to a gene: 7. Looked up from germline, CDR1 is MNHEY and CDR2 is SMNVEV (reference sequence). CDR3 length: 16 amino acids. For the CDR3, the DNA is TGTGCCAGCAGTCGCGGGACTAGCGGGGGGGCCCGTGAGCAGTTCTTC. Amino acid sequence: CASSRGTSGGAREQFF.

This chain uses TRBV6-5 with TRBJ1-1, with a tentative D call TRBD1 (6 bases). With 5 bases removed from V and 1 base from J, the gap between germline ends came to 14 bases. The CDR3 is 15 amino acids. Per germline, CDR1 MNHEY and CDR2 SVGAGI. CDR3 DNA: TGTGCCAGCAGTGCCAGGGGAGGGGCGAACACTGAAGCTTTCTTT. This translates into CASSARGGANTEAFF.

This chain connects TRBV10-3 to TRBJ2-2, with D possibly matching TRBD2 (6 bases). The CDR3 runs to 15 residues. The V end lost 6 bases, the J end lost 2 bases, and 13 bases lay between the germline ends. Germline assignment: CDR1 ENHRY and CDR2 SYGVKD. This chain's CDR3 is CAISTGTFNTGELFF. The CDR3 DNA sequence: TGTGCCATCAGCACCGGGACTTTCAACACCGGGGAGCTGTTTTTT.

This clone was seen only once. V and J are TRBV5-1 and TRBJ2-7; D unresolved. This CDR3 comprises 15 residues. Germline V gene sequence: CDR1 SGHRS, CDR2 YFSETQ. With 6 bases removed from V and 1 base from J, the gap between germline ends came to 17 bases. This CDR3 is CASKERELYSYEQYF. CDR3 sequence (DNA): TGCGCCAGCAAAGAACGCGAGCTATATTCCTACGAGCAGTACTTC.

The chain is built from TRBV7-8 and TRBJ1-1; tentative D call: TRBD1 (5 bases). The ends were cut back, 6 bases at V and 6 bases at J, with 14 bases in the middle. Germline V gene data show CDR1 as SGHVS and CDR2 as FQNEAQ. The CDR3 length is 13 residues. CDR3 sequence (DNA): TGTGCCAGCAGGTCACAGGCTCCCTCTGAAGCTTTCTTT. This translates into CASRSQAPSEAFF.

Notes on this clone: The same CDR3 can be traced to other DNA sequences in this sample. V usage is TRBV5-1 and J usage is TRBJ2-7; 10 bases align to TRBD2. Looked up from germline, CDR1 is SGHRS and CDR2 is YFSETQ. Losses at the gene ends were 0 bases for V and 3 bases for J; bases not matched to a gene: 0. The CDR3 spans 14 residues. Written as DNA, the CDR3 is TGCGCCAGCAGCTTGGGGACTAGCGGCTACGAGCAGTACTTC. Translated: CASSLGTSGYEQYF.

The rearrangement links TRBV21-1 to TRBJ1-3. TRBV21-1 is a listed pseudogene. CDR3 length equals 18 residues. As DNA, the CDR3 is TGTGCCAGCAGCAAAGGAGGCACCTTTCCGAGCTCTGGAAACACCATATATTTT. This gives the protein CASSKGGTFPSSGNTIYF.

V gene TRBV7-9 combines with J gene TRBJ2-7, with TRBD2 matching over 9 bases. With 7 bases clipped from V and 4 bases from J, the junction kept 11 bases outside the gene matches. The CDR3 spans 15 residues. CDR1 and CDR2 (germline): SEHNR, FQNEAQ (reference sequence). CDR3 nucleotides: TGTGCCAGCACCCTAGGTAGCGGGAGTAGGTACGAGCAGTACTTC. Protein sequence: CASTLGSGSRYEQYF.

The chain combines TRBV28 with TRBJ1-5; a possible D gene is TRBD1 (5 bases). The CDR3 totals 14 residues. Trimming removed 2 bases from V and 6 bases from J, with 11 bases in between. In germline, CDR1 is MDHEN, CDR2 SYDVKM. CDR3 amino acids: CASSLGANGQPQHF. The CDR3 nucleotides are TGTGCCAGCAGTTTAGGGGCCAACGGTCAGCCCCAGCATTTT. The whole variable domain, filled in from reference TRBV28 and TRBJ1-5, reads DVKVTQSSRYLVKRTGEKVFLECVQDMDHENMFWYRQDPGLGLRLIYFSYDVKMKEKGDIPEGYSVSREKKERFSLILESASTNQTSMYLCASSLGANGQPQHFGDGTRLSIL.

CDR3 DNA sequence: TGTGCCAGCAGTTCGACAGGTGAAGCTTTCTTT. It codes for CASSSTGEAFF. The chain is built from TRBV28 and TRBJ1-1; the D gene is possibly TRBD1 (6 bases). The CDR3 has 11 amino acids. Looked up from germline, CDR1 is MDHEN and CDR2 is SYDVKM. Trimming shortened V by 4 bases and J by 7 bases, and 7 bases separated the two germline ends.

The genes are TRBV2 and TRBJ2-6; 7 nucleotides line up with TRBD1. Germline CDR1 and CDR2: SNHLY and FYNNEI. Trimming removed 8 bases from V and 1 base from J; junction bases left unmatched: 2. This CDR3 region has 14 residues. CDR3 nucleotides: TGTGCCAGCCACAGGGGTTCTGGGGCCAACGTCCTGACTTTC. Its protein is CASHRGSGANVLTF.

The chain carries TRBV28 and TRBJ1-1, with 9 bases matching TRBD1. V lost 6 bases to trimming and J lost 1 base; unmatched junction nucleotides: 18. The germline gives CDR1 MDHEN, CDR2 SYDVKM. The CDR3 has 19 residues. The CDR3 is CASSKQGARVSLTNTEAFF. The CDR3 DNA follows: TGTGCCAGCAGCAAACAGGGGGCGCGGGTTTCTTTGACGAACACTGAAGCTTTCTTT.

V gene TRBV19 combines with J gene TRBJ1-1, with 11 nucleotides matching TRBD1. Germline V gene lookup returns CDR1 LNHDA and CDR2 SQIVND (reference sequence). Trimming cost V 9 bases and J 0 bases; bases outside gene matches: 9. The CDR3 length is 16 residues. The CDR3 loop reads CASSRDRGSLNTEAFF. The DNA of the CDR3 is TGTGCCAGCAGCAGGGACAGGGGGAGCTTGAACACTGAAGCTTTCTTT. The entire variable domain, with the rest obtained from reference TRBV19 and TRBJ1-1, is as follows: DGGITQSPKYLFRKEGQNVTLSCEQNLNHDAMYWYRQDPGQGLRLIYYSQIVNDFQKGDIAEGYSVSREKKESFPLTVTSAQKNPTAFYLCASSRDRGSLNTEAFFGQGTRLTVV.

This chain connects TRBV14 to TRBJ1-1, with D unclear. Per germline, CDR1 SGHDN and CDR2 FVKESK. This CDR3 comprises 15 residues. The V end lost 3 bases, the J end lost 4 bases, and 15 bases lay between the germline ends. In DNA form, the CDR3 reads TGTGCCAGCAGCCACGCTATCCTTGAGGGCACTGAAGCTTTCTTT. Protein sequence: CASSHAILEGTEAFF.

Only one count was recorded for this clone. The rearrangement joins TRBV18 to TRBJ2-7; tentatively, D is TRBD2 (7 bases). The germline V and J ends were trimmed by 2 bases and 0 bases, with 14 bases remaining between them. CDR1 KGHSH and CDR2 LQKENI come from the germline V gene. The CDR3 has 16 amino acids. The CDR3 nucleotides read TGTGCCAGCTCACCATTCAGCGCGGGGGCCTCCTACGAGCAGTACTTC. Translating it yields CASSPFSAGASYEQYF.

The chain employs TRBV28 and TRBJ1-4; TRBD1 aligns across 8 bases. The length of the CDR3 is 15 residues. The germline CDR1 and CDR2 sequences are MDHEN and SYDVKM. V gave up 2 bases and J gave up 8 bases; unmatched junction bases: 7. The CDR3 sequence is CASSLPGGDGEKLFF. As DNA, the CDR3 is TGTGCCAGCAGTTTACCAGGGGGCGATGGGGAAAAACTGTTTTTT.

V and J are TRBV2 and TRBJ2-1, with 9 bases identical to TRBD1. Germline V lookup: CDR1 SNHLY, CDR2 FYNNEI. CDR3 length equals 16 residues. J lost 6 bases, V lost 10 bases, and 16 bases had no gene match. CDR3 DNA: TGTGCCACCGTTACGGACAGGGGAGGACTTACCAATGAGCAGTTCTTC. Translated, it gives CATVTDRGGLTNEQFF.

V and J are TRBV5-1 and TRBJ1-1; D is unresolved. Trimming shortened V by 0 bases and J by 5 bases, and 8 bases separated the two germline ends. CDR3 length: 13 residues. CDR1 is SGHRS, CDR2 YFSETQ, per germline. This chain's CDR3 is CASSLVERTEAFF. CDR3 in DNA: TGCGCCAGCAGCTTGGTCGAGAGGACTGAAGCTTTCTTT.

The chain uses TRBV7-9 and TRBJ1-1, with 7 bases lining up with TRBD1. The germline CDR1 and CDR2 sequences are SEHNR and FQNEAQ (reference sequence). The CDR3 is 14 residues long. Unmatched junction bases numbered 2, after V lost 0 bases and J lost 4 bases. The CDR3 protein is CASSLAAGGTEAFF. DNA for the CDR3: TGTGCCAGCAGCTTAGCGGCAGGGGGCACTGAAGCTTTCTTT. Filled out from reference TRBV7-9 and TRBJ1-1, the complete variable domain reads DTGVSQNPRHKITKRGQNVTFRCDPISEHNRLYWYRQTLGQGPEFLTYFQNEAQLEKSRLLSDRFSAERPKGSFSTLEIQRTEQGDSAMYLCASSLAAGGTEAFFGQGTRLTVV.